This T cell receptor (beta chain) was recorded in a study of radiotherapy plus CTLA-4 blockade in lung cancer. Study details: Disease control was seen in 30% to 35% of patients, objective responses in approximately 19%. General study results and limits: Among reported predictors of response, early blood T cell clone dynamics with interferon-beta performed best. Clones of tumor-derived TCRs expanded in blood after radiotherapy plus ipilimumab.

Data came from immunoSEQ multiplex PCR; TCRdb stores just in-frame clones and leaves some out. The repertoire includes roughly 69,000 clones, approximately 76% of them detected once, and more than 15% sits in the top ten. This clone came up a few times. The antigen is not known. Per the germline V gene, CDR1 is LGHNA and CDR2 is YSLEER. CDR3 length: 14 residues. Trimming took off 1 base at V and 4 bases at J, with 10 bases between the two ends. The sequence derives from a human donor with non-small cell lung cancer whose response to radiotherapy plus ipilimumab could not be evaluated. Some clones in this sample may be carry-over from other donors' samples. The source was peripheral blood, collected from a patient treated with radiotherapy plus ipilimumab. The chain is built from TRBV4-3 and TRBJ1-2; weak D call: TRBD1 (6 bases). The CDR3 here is CASSQAGGLYGYTF. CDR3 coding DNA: TGCGCCAGCAGCCAAGCGGGGGGGCTCTATGGCTACACCTTC.